This passage covers 14 T cell receptor beta chains from one sample sequenced in a study of T cell changes during pregnancy in multiple sclerosis. Sequenced by immunoSEQ multiplex PCR; TCRdb stores in-frame clones only, minus some. The table has about 57,000 clones, just over 90% seen once. This sample comprised peripheral blood, obtained after pregnancy. The receptor set was obtained from a female donor with multiple sclerosis, enrolled in a pregnancy study.

V gene TRBV6-1 combines with J gene TRBJ2-4; D is unresolved. The CDR3 loop spans 11 amino acids. Between the trimmed V and J ends, which lost 2 bases and 7 bases, there was a span of 3 bases. Germline V CDR1 and CDR2: MNHNS, SASEGT. Here the CDR3 reads CASSEPNIQYF. The DNA of the CDR3 is TGTGCCAGCAGTGAACCTAACATTCAGTACTTC.

As DNA, the CDR3 is TGTGCCAGCAGTTTAGCGGAGACCCAGTACTTC. Its translation is CASSLAETQYF. This sequence joins TRBV28 and TRBJ2-5; D is unresolved. V was pared by 2 bases and J by 5 bases, with 3 bases between. The CDR3 is 11 residues long. Germline V gene sequence: CDR1 MDHEN, CDR2 SYDVKM.

Here the CDR3 DNA reads TGTGCCAGTAGCCTCCGGACAGGCGGCAATCAGCCCCAGCATTTT. Encoded protein: CASSLRTGGNQPQHF. This chain joins TRBV19 and TRBJ1-5; 7 positions match TRBD1. The ends lost 6 bases at V and 2 bases at J; junction bases unmatched: 7. The CDR3 covers 15 residues. Per germline, CDR1 LNHDA and CDR2 SQIVND (reference sequence).

V is TRBV9 and J is TRBJ2-5; 7 bases fit TRBD2. CDR1 and CDR2 (germline): SGDLS, YYNGEE. The CDR3 is 15 residues long. V lost 4 bases to trimming and J lost 4 bases; unmatched junction nucleotides: 10. The CDR3 sequence is CASSPSTGGGETQYF. The DNA for the CDR3 is TGTGCCAGCAGCCCCTCCACGGGAGGAGGAGAGACCCAGTACTTC.

This clone has a handful of counts. V usage is TRBV5-1 and J usage is TRBJ2-7, with 12 bases fitting TRBD2. J lost 7 bases, V lost 5 bases, and 7 bases had no gene match. Germline CDR1 SGHRS, CDR2 YFSETQ. This CDR3 contains 14 residues. DNA of the CDR3: TGCGCCAGCAGGCCGGGACTAGCGGGTTATGAGCAGTACTTC. Amino acids: CASRPGLAGYEQYF. Using reference TRBV5-1 and TRBJ2-7 for the parts outside the CDR3, the full variable domain is KAGVTQTPRYLIKTRGQQVTLSCSPISGHRSVSWYQQTPGQGLQFLFEYFSETQRNKGNFPGRFSGRQFSNSRSEMNVSTLELGDSALYLCASRPGLAGYEQYFGPGTRLTVT.

The rearrangement uses TRBV7-2 and TRBJ1-2, with 8 nucleotides matching TRBD1. This CDR3 is built from 16 residues. Germline V gene sequence: CDR1 SGHTA, CDR2 FQGNSA. V was clipped by 5 bases and J by 0 bases; unmatched bases: 8. The CDR3 region has the DNA TGTGCCAGCAGCGAACCCAGGACAGGGTCTAACTATGGCTACACCTTC. It is translated as CASSEPRTGSNYGYTF.

This clone came up many times. V and J are TRBV6-4 and TRBJ2-3; no reliable D call. Germline V lookup: CDR1 MRHNA, CDR2 SNTAGT. V lost 2 bases and J 0 bases, leaving 6 bases between the germline ends. There are 14 residues in the CDR3. The CDR3 loop reads CASSDSLSTDTQYF. CDR3 nucleotide sequence: TGTGCCAGCAGTGACAGCCTTAGCACAGATACGCAGTATTTT.

The rearrangement joins TRBV19 to TRBJ2-1; the D is unclear. Trimming shortened V by 1 base and J by 1 base, and 2 bases separated the two germline ends. The CDR3 sequence is 13 residues long. Germline V gives CDR1 LNHDA, CDR2 SQIVND (reference sequence). CDR3 DNA sequence: TGTGCCAGTAGTATAGCATCCTACAATGAGCAGTTCTTC. Its translation: CASSIASYNEQFF.

A note on this clone: One end of the junction fails to match germline, which may point to a read error. CDR3 residues: CASSSASGRFDNEQFF. CDR3 in DNA: TGTGCTAGCAGCTCCGCTAGCGGGAGGTTCGACAATGAGCAGTTCTTC. The chain joins TRBV7-7 to TRBJ2-1; 11 nucleotides agree with TRBD2. The CDR3 is made up of 16 amino acids. Germline V gene lookup returns CDR1 SSHAT and CDR2 FNYEAQ (reference sequence).

The chain employs TRBV6-6 and TRBJ1-1; 8 bases align to TRBD1. Germline trimming cut 6 bases from V and 4 bases from J; bases unmatched to any gene: 4. The germline gives CDR1 MNHNY, CDR2 SVGAGI (reference sequence). This CDR3 region has 13 residues. CDR3 protein: CASRQGQGTEAFF. CDR3 bases: TGTGCCAGCAGGCAAGGACAGGGCACTGAAGCTTTCTTT.

V gene TRBV10-3 combines with J gene TRBJ2-7; D is ambiguous. CDR1 and CDR2 (germline): ENHRY, SYGVKD. This CDR3 contains 14 residues. Between the trimmed V and J ends, which lost 3 bases and 4 bases, there was a span of 13 bases. The CDR3 DNA follows: TGTGCCATCAGTGACCGTTCAAAAGAGTACGAGCAGTACTTC. Translating it yields CAISDRSKEYEQYF.

The CDR3 sequence is CASSTGGGLGTQYF. CDR3 in DNA: TGTGCCAGCAGTACGGGGGGGGGTTTGGGTACGCAGTATTTT. The chain links TRBV27 to TRBJ2-3; TRBD2 aligns across 8 bases. The V gene's germline CDR1 is MNHEY and CDR2 SMNVEV (reference sequence). This CDR3 has 14 amino acids. J lost 8 bases, V lost 5 bases, and 9 bases had no gene match.

This sequence joins TRBV6-5 and TRBJ1-1; D possibly corresponds to TRBD1 (5 bases). The V end was cut by 4 bases, the J end by 8 bases, with 14 bases between. Per germline, CDR1 MNHEY and CDR2 SVGAGI. This CDR3 spans 13 amino acids. CDR3 DNA: TGTGCCAGCAGTTGGGGCGTGGCAGAAGAAGCTTTCTTT. Translating it yields CASSWGVAEEAFF.

The genes are TRBV7-8 and TRBJ2-7; 10 bases are a match to TRBD1. The germline V gene has CDR1 SGHVS and CDR2 FQNEAQ. Germline trimming cut 5 bases from V and 0 bases from J; bases unmatched to any gene: 4. The CDR3 consists of 15 residues. The CDR3 protein is CASSPRTGGSYEQYF. The CDR3 nucleotides are TGTGCCAGCAGCCCCAGGACAGGGGGCTCCTACGAGCAGTACTTC. Full variable domain (outside the CDR3, taken from reference TRBV7-8 and TRBJ2-7): GAGVSQSPRYKVAKRGQDVALRCDPISGHVSLFWYQQALGQGPEFLTYFQNEAQLDKSGLPSDRFFAERPEGSVSTLKIQRTQQEDSAVYLCASSPRTGGSYEQYFGPGTRLTVT.